This T cell receptor beta chain was documented in a study of cytomegalovirus exposure and HLA in healthy donors (dated by TCRdb to 2016 to 2017). About the investigation overall: According to an earlier analysis of several hundred of the donors, 200 million or so T cells yielded over 90 million unique TCR beta sequences and less than 300 Gb of sequence data. About 330 gigabases of sequencing data and around 85 million unique TCR sequences made up an early release that covered approximately 620 HLA-typed donors. Of the 398 genotyped donors, over 80% were placed in the genetic ancestry cluster associated with self-reported Caucasian donors. The study was designed to test whether signatures of past pathogen exposure could be identified by cataloging public T cell receptors. Using immunosequencing, the study profiled T cell repertoires from 500 to 800 subjects and related those repertoires to cytomegalovirus serostatus. Along with the approximately 650-subject first cohort, a separate validation cohort of around 120 different subjects was used. To predict cytomegalovirus infection status, the study combined high-throughput TCR immunosequencing, statistical association of individual TCRs with disease status, and machine learning. To study patterns of TCR occurrence, a later analysis re-analyzed previously published TCR beta repertoires from 700 or so donors and added high-resolution HLA genotyping. Rather than drawing on any new phenotypic data, the later analysis identified candidate immune exposures from TCR beta sequences and the way those sequences occurred across donors. In an earlier analysis of 587 of the donors, high-throughput TCR beta sequencing was used to judge whether each TCR beta V gene segment behaved as functional or pseudogenic. Donor age, sex, ethnicity and CMV serostatus were compiled alongside the repertoire data. A later genetic analysis used genome-wide SNP genotypes for about 65% of the 666 donors, treating that subset as a discovery cohort. All discovery cohort repertoires had been generated on a single sequencing platform. HLA typing included class I and class II loci at four-digit resolution. Typing coverage varied by locus: about 629-630 donors for A, B, C, DRB1 and DQB1; 500 to 550 for DQA1; more than 600 for DPA1; roughly 450 for DPB1. A handful of DR-DQ haplotypes were handled as single units for association and clustering because linkage in the cohort was strong. On average, roughly 200,000 unique TCR beta nucleotide sequences were sequenced per donor among 300 to 500 genotyped donors of the cohort, with approximately 18% of those sequences being non-productive.

The cohort was made up of 666 healthy bone marrow donors. All cohort members were sampled while nominally healthy, although unrecorded immune exposures were likely present. The donor was CMV seropositive and belonged to the group of some 290 seropositive cohort members. A peripheral blood sample was collected from each donor, and TCR beta sequencing was performed on peripheral blood mononuclear cells. The Qiagen DNeasy Blood Extraction Kit was used to extract genomic DNA from the blood cell samples. Library construction relied on the immunoSEQ multiplex PCR assay. For the multiplex PCR, a mixture combining 60 forward primers for TCR Vbeta segments and 13 reverse primers for TCR Jbeta segments was used. The CDR3 region of rearranged TCR beta genes was amplified from genomic DNA with a multiplex PCR assay. On the Illumina HiSeq System, the amplified TCR beta libraries were sequenced as 87-base-pair reads. Per the authors' processing: In a later analysis, around 80 million unique TCR beta chains were counted across the 500 to 850 repertoires, and roughly 11 million of these chains were shared by at least two donors. To remove PCR and sequencing errors, raw reads were error-corrected and collapsed into unique sequences using a nearest-neighbor algorithm that merged closely related sequences. V, D and J gene segments were assigned by aligning CDR3 sequences to IMGT reference sequences. For a sequence to be retained, a match of at least six nucleotides was required to both a V gene segment and a J gene segment. A rearrangement was called productive if the CDR3 had no stop codons and remained in frame with V and J, and every other rearrangement was called non-productive. Following IMGT convention, CDR3 was defined as the stretch from the second conserved V-encoded cysteine to the conserved J-encoded phenylalanine. In an earlier analysis of more than 550 of the donors, sequences lacking an unambiguous match to a single V gene segment were excluded. In an earlier analysis of some 590 of the donors, V segments were called functional above 56.7% productive rearrangements and were called segregating when the between-donor standard deviation exceeded 5%. A statistical classification framework was built for diagnosing cytomegalovirus status from the catalog of TCR beta chain sequences. In a later analysis, V and J genes were assigned by comparing TCR nucleotide sequences against IMGT/GENE-DB human TR gene sequences. In a later analysis, CDR3 sequences and most-parsimonious VDJ recombination scenarios were assigned using the TCRdist pipeline. In a later analysis, each TCR beta chain was defined by its CDR3 amino acid sequence together with its V-gene family, and reads without a unique V-gene family were excluded. To address suspected cross-contamination and a sequencing artifact, a later analysis removed around 600 highly shared, low-generation-probability nucleotide sequences. For each public chain, a later analysis derived a clonal expansion index from normalized ranks of inferred template counts within each repertoire. A later analysis computed generation probabilities with a VDJ recombination model fitted to out-of-frame rearrangements, and checked the results against IGoR. In a later analysis, hypergeometric tests were used to score TCR-TCR, TCR-HLA and TCR-CMV co-occurrence, with a repertoire-size bias correction applied to TCR pairs. In a later analysis, false discovery rates were estimated by permuting HLA or CMV assignments 20 times. In a later analysis, co-occurring TCRs were grouped using DBSCAN, and TCRdist sequence similarity was added for clustering within HLA-allele-positive subsets. Repertoires with fewer than 30,000 or more than 120,000 public chains were left out of co-occurrence clustering, as were four to six repertoires with anomalous nucleotide sharing. Held by TCRdb, this immuneACCESS table contains in-frame sequences only and omits some clones. Under half of the omission traces to an unresolved V gene where checked; the cause of the rest is unknown. That table furnishes V, J and clone size, whereas the DNA furnished D and trimming. The sample profile shows 160,000 or so clones; approximately 80% of them were found once. About 3.8% of the sample comes from the top ten.

From cysteine to phenylalanine, the CDR3 is 14 amino acids long. Only CDR3 DNA is held: 42 bases, read in frame from base 1. For this chain, trimming is 5 bases at the V end and 3 bases at the J end, and the number of junction bases without a gene match is 6. The germline V gene (reference sequence) supplies CDR1 MNHNY and CDR2 SVGAGI. With respect to this clone: What this receptor recognizes is not known. No base qualities exist here, and no much larger clone lies one base off it.

The paper as a whole reports these results and caveats: The presence/absence analyses assumed that sequencing depth was roughly uniform across donors, and that assumption may not be true. In a later analysis, most CMV-associated TCR beta chains were found to appear HLA-restricted, with HLA associations seemingly driven largely by CMV exposure. The sequencing pipeline was judged likely to have produced a cluster of highly shared sequence variants as a technical artifact. A later genetic analysis reported fewer N-insertions in productive TCRs among donors in an Asian-associated ancestry cluster than the roughly 640-donor mean. An earlier analysis of 587 of the donors showed that most TCR beta V segments appeared in productive rearrangements either about 90% or about 30% of the time, which broadly matched IMGT annotations. A further reported finding was that TCR beta sequences accurately predicted the HLA-A and HLA-B alleles for most subjects in the first cohort. Linkage disequilibrium might explain the correlated functional status among segregating V segments, but an unknown experimental factor could not be ruled out. A total of about 180 TCR beta chains were listed by the study as associated with cytomegalovirus. While some public TCRs were present in many individuals, most TCR sequences turned up only very rarely across donors. According to the authors, the approach could potentially be generalized to other disease states and immunological phenotypes. At a false discovery rate of 0.05, a later analysis linked 16,951 TCR beta sequences to specific HLA alleles. When HLA alleles, especially DR and DQ, strongly co-occurred, attributing TCR associations to individual alleles was difficult. The classifier was reported to diagnose cytomegalovirus status with high specificity and sensitivity in both the original cohort and the validation cohort. Some IMGT-functional V segments, including TRBV6-2 and TRBV6-3, could not be distinguished by the 87-base-pair reads and were therefore excluded. HLA typing was unavailable for some donors at each locus, so association tests used only the typed subset. An association between a missense DCLRE1C variant and V-gene and J-gene trimming of TCR beta chains was found in a later genetic analysis and replicated in an independent cohort. A later analysis found that TCR association rates varied across HLA loci, with DRB1 alleles showing the most associated TCRs and HLA-C alleles the fewest. CMV serostatus was the only immune exposure information available for the cohort. According to a later analysis, parvovirus B19, influenza, CMV and Epstein-Barr virus appeared linked to several top co-occurrence clusters. Compared with equally common non-associated chains, HLA-associated TCR beta chains in a later analysis were more clonally expanded and had lower generation probabilities. In this cohort, only TCR beta chains were sequenced, and detectable features were limited by the absence of alpha or paired-chain data. A few of the identified cytomegalovirus-associated TCR beta chains were confirmed in vitro to be specific for cytomegalovirus antigens. Because counts were too low, approximately 18 rarely observed V segments, including chromosome 9 orphons, were excluded from the earlier analysis of 587 of the donors.

The sequence derives from a man aged 30-40 years in good health and CMV-seropositive. Sequencing input: PBMCs. This sequence uses TRBV6-6 and TRBJ1-1; TRBD1 lines up with 7 middle nucleotides. The CDR3 is CASSDRDSHTEAFF. The nucleotide sequence reads as follows: TGTGCCAGCAGTGATCGGGACAGCCACACTGAAGCTTTCTTT.